The following is a TCR beta chain sequence with its context. This sample stems from a study of shared clonotypes between healthy human individuals. Sequenced by immunoSEQ multiplex PCR; TCRdb stores in-frame clones only, minus some. Of around 750,000 clones in the sample, over 65% were seen once. The germline V and J ends were trimmed by 2 bases and 9 bases, with 11 bases remaining between them. From germline, CDR1 is KGHSH and CDR2 LQKENI. The CDR3 spans 13 residues. Sequenced sample: memory CD4+ T cells sorted from blood. Documented subset: CD45RA-negative fraction. The TCR was taken from a woman in her twenties or thirties in good health. V and J are TRBV18 and TRBJ2-1; no firm D call. The CDR3 is CASSPSPGPEQFF. The DNA for the CDR3 is TGTGCCAGCTCACCATCCCCCGGGCCTGAGCAGTTCTTC.